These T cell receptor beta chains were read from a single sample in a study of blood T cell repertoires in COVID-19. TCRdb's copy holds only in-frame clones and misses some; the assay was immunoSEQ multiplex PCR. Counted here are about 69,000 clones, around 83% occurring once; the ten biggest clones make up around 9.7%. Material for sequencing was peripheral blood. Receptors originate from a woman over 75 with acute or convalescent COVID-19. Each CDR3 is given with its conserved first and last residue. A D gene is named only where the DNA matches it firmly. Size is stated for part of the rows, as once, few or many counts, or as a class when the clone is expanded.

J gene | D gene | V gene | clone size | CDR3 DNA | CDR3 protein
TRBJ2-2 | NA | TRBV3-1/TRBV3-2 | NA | TGTGCCAGCAGCCAGTTTCCAGCGCCCATCCCCGGGGAGCTGTTTTTT | CASSQFPAPIPGELFF
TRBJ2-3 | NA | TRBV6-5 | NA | TGTGCCAGCACCACGGGGGGCACAGATACGCAGTATTTT | CASTTGGTDTQYF
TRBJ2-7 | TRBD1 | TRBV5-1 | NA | TGCGCCAGCAGCTACCGGGACAGGGGGAACGAGCAGTACTTC | CASSYRDRGNEQYF
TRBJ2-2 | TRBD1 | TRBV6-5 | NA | TGTGCCAGCAGGGGACAGATGAACACCGGGGAGCTATTTTTT | CASRGQMNTGELFF
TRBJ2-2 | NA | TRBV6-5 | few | TGTGCCAGCATTAAGAACACCGGGGAGCTGTTTTTT | CASIKNTGELFF
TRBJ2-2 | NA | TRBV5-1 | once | TGCGCCAGCAGCTTTACAGGGATCAACACCGGGGAGCTGTTTTTT | CASSFTGINTGELFF
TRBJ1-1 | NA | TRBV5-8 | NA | TGTGCCAGCAAATCGGGAAATTCCCGGGTCACGAACACTGAAGCTTTCTTT | CASKSGNSRVTNTEAFF
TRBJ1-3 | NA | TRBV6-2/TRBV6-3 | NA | TGTGCCAGCAGTCGGGACAACTTCTCTGGAAACACCATATATTTT | CASSRDNFSGNTIYF
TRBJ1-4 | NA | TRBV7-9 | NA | TGTGCCAGCAGCTTTGCAGGGGCTAATGAAAAACTGTTTTTT | CASSFAGANEKLFF
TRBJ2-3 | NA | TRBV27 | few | TGTGCCAGCAGAATGACAGGAACAGATACGCAGTATTTT | CASRMTGTDTQYF
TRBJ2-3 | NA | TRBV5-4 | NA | TGTGCCAGCAGCTCCGGGACAACTCATAGCACAGATACGCAGTATTTT | CASSSGTTHSTDTQYF
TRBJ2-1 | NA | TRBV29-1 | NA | TGCAGCGTTGATTCCGGGACACCCAAGAGGGAGCAGTTCTTC | CSVDSGTPKREQFF
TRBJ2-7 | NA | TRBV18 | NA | TGTGCCAGCTCGGAGGGTGGGATCTACGAGCAGTACTTC | CASSEGGIYEQYF
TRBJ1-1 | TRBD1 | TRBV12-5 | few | TGTGCTAGTGGCCTAAAAGGACAGGGTAAGAACACTGAAGCTTTCTTT | CASGLKGQGKNTEAFF
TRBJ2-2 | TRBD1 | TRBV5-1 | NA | TGCGCCAGCAGCTTGGAGATGGGACAGGGGAACACCGGGGAGCTGTTTTTT | CASSLEMGQGNTGELFF
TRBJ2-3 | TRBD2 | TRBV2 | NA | TGTGCCAGCAGTGGACTAGCGGGGGGACCAGATACGCAGTATTTT | CASSGLAGGPDTQYF
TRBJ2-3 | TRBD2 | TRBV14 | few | TGTGCCAGCAGCCAGAGGGGGACTAGCGGCAACACAGATACGCAGTATTTT | CASSQRGTSGNTDTQYF
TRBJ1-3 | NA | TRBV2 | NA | TGTGCCAGCAGTGAGGTCGTGGGGCTCTCTGGAAACACCATATATTTT | CASSEVVGLSGNTIYF
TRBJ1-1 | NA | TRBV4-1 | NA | TGCGCCAGCAGCCAAGTTTTAGCGGGTCGTATGAACACTGAAGCTTTCTTT | CASSQVLAGRMNTEAFF
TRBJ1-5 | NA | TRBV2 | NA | TGTGCCAGCAGTGAAGGGCCAGGCAGCAATCAGCCCCAGCATTTT | CASSEGPGSNQPQHF
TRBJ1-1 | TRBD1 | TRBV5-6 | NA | TGTGCCAGCAGCTTGGCCGGGACAGGGGTGAAGAAAGCTTTCTTT | CASSLAGTGVKKAFF
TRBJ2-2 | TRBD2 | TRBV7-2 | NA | TGTGCCAGCAGCTCTGGAAGCGGGGGGATCACCGGGGAGCTGTTTTTT | CASSSGSGGITGELFF
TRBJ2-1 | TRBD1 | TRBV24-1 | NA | TGTGCCACCAGTGATCCGACAGGGGGCTCCTACAATGAGCAGTTCTTC | CATSDPTGGSYNEQFF
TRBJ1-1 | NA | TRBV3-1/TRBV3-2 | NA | TGTGCCAGCAGCCAAGGGGCAGGATATTGGTTAGAATGGGCTTTCTTT | CASSQGAGYWLEWAFF
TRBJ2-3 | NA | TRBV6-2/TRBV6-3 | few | TGTGCCAGCAGTTACCTTCTGGGGGCTAAAGATACGCAGTATTTT | CASSYLLGAKDTQYF
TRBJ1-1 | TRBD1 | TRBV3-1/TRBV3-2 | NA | TGTGCCAGCAGCCCTCGAGACAGGGAACGAGCTTTCTTT | CASSPRDRERAFF
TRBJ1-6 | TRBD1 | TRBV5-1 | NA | TGCGCCAGCTCGCCGACGACAGGGGGGAATTCACCCCTCCACTTT | CASSPTTGGNSPLHF
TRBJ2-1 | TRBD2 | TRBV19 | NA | TGTGCCAGTAGTATAGATGGGCGGGGGGGCCTGAGTGAGCAGTTCTTC | CASSIDGRGGLSEQFF
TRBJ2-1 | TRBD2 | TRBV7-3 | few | TGTGCCAGCAGCTTAAGTTTAGCGGGGGCATACAATGAGCAGTTCTTC | CASSLSLAGAYNEQFF
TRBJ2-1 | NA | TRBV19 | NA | TGTGCCAGTAGTTTAAACACAGGGACTGAGCAGTTCTTC | CASSLNTGTEQFF
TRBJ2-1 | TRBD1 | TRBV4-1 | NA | TGCGCCAGCAGCCCGGGACAGGGCCCCCGAGATGAGCAGTTCTTC | CASSPGQGPRDEQFF